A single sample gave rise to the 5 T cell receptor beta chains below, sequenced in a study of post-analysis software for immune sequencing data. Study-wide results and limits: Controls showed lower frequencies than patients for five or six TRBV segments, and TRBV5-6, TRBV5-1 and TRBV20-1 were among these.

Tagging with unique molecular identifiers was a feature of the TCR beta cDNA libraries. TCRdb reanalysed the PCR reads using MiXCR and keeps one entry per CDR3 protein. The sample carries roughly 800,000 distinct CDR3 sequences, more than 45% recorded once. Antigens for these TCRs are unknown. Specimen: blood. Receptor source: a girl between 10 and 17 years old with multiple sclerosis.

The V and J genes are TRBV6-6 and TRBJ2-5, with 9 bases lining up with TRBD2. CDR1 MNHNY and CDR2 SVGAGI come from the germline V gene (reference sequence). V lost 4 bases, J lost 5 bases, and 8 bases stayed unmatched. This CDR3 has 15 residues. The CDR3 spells CASSSSSGSGETQYF. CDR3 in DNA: TGTGCCAGCAGTTCGAGTAGCGGGAGTGGGGAGACCCAGTACTTC.

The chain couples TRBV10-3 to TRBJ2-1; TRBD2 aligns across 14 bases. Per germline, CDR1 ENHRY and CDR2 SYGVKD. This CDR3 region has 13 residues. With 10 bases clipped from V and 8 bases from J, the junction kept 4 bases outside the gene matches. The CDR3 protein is CATGLAGGHEQFF. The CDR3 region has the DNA TGTGCCACCGGACTAGCGGGAGGCCATGAGCAGTTCTTC.

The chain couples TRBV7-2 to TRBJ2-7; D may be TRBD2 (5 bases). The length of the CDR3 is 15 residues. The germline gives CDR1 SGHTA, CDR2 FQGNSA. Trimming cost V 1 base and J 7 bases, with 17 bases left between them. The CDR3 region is CASSLVGGSAGEQYF. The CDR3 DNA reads TGTGCCAGCAGCTTAGTAGGAGGTTCGGCGGGTGAGCAGTACTTC.

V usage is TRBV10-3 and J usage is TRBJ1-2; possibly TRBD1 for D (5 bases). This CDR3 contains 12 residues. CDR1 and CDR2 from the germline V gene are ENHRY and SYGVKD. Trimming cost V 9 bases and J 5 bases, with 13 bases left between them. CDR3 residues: CAITGTEYGYTF. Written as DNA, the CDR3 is TGTGCCATAACCGGGACTGAGTATGGCTACACCTTC.

The CDR3, as DNA: TGTGCCAGCAGTACTGCGGGAGGGTCACGGGGTGAGCAGTTCTTC. It is translated as CASSTAGGSRGEQFF. The chain employs TRBV7-9 and TRBJ2-1; the match to TRBD2 covers 9 bases. There are 15 residues in the CDR3. Germline CDR1 is SEHNR and CDR2 is FQNEAQ (reference sequence). V was clipped by 6 bases and J by 9 bases; unmatched bases: 12.